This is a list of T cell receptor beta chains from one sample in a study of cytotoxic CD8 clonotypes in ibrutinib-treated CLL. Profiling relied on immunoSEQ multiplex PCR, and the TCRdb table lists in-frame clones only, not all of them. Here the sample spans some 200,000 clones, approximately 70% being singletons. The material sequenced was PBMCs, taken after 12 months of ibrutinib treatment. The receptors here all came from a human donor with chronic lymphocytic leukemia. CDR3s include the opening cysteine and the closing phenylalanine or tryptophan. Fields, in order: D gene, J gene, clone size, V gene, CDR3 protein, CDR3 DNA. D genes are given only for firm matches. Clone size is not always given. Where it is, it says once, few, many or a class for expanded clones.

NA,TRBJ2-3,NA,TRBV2,CASSVLSSVYPDTQYF,TGTGCCAGCAGTGTGTTGTCTAGCGTTTATCCAGATACGCAGTATTTT
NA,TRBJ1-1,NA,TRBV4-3,CASSQEMRDFAEAFF,TGCGCCAGCAGCCAAGAAATGCGGGATTTCGCTGAAGCTTTCTTT
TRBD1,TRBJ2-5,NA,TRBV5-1,CASSTSDRSQETQYF,TGCGCCAGCAGCACCTCGGACAGGTCCCAAGAGACCCAGTACTTC
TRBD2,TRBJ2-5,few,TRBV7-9,CASTPGTNTGETQYF,TGTGCCAGCACCCCGGGGACTAACACTGGGGAGACCCAGTACTTC
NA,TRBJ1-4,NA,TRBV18,CASSPRQATNEKLFF,TGTGCCAGCTCACCAAGGCAGGCCACTAATGAAAAACTGTTTTTT
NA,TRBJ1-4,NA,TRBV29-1,CSVDTWTETNEKLFF,TGCAGCGTTGACACATGGACGGAAACTAATGAAAAACTGTTTTTT
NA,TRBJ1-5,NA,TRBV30,CAWSRGLNQPQHF,TGTGCCTGGAGTCGAGGGCTCAATCAGCCCCAGCATTTT
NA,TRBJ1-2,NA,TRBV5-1,CASSLAAATNYGYTF,TGCGCCAGCAGCTTGGCCGCGGCGACGAACTATGGCTACACCTTC
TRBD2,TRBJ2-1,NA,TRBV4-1,CASSPGSGVYNEQFF,TGCGCCAGCAGCCCGGGTAGCGGGGTCTACAATGAGCAGTTCTTC
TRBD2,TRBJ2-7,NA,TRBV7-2,CASSPLSSGSTQYF,TGTGCCAGCAGCCCATTATCTAGCGGGAGCACGCAGTACTTC
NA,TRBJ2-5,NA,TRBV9,CASSRAPISDQETQYF,TGTGCCAGCAGCCGAGCCCCAATCAGTGATCAAGAGACCCAGTACTTC
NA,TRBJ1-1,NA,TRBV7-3,CASSLSATSAEAFF,TGTGCCAGCAGCTTATCGGCGACGAGCGCTGAAGCTTTCTTT
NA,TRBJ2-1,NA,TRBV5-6,CASRSGSTYYNEQFF,TGTGCCAGCAGGTCAGGGTCCACCTACTACAATGAGCAGTTCTTC
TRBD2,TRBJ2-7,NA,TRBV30,CAWSVRTPGGRYEQYF,TGTGCCTGGAGTGTAAGAACCCCGGGAGGGCGGTACGAGCAGTACTTC
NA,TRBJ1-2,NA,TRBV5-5,CASSFDVGTVRSYGYTF,TGTGCCAGCAGCTTCGACGTGGGGACGGTCCGTTCCTATGGCTACACCTTC
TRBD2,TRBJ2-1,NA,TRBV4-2,CASSQDLASGSFEQFF,TGTGCCAGCAGCCAAGATTTGGCTAGCGGGAGTTTTGAGCAGTTCTTC
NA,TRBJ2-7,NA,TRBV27,CASSLGDRLGEQYF,TGTGCCAGCAGTTTAGGGGACAGACTAGGGGAGCAGTACTTC
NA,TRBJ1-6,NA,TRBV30,CAWSVGYSPLHF,TGTGCCTGGAGTGTGGGATATTCACCCCTCCACTTT
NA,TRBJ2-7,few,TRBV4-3,CASSQRQDTYEQYF,TGCGCCAGCAGCCAAAGACAGGATACCTACGAGCAGTACTTC
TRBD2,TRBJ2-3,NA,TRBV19,CASSTGTSRGLPDTQYF,TGTGCCAGTAGTACCGGGACTAGCCGGGGGTTGCCAGATACGCAGTATTTT
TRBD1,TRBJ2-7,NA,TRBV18,CASSPKSTGVVEQYF,TGTGCCAGCTCACCCAAATCAACAGGGGTGGTCGAGCAGTACTTC
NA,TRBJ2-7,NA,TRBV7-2,CASGQSSYEQYF,TGTGCCAGCGGCCAAAGCTCCTACGAGCAGTACTTC
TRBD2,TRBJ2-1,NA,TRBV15,CATATSGRRNEQFF,TGTGCCACCGCCACTAGCGGGAGAAGAAATGAGCAGTTCTTC
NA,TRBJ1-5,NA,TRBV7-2,CASSLMWGNSNQPQHF,TGTGCCAGCAGCTTAATGTGGGGGAATAGCAATCAGCCCCAGCATTTT
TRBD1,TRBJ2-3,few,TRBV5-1,CASSLSRQGSGADTQYF,TGCGCCAGCAGCTTGAGTAGACAGGGGAGTGGGGCAGATACGCAGTATTTT
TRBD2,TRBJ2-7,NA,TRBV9,CASSVGGGRAYEQYF,TGTGCCAGCAGCGTAGGGGGCGGGAGAGCCTACGAGCAGTACTTC
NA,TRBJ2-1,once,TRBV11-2,CASSSVAFKGWNEQFF,TGTGCCAGCAGCTCCGTAGCCTTTAAGGGATGGAATGAGCAGTTCTTC
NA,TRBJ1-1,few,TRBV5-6,CASSVNSLLNTEAFF,TGTGCCAGCAGCGTAAACAGCCTCCTGAACACTGAAGCTTTCTTT
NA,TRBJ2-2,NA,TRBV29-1,CSVDRLTRGELFF,TGCAGCGTTGACAGGCTAACACGCGGGGAGCTGTTTTTT
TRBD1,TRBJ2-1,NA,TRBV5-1,CASSPRQGEDEQFF,TGCGCCAGCAGCCCCCGACAGGGAGAGGATGAGCAGTTCTTC
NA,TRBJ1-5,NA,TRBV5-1,CASSLGSGIGNQPQHF,TGCGCCAGCAGCTTGGGATCCGGGATTGGCAATCAGCCCCAGCATTTT
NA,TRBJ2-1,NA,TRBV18,CASSTPGARSPYNEQFF,TGTGCCAGCTCAACCCCGGGGGCGCGATCCCCCTACAATGAGCAGTTCTTC
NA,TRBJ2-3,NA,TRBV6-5,CASSSHSSVDTQYF,TGTGCCAGCAGTTCCCATTCTAGCGTTGATACGCAGTATTTT
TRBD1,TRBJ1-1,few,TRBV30,CAWRITDRGLREAFF,TGTGCCTGGAGGATCACCGACAGGGGGTTGAGGGAAGCTTTCTTT
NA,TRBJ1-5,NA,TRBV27,CASSRGDSNQPQHF,TGTGCCAGCAGTCGGGGGGACAGCAATCAGCCCCAGCATTTT
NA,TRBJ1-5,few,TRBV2,CASIGDYSNQPQHF,TGTGCCAGCATCGGGGACTATAGCAATCAGCCCCAGCATTTT
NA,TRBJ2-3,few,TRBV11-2,CASSLDLLSTQYF,TGTGCCAGCAGCTTAGATCTGCTATCAACGCAGTATTTT
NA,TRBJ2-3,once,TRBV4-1,CASSGATASTDTQYF,TGCGCCAGCAGCGGGGCGACAGCTAGCACAGATACGCAGTATTTT
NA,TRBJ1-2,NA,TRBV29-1,CSVERYGYTF,TGCAGCGTTGAAAGATATGGCTACACCTTC
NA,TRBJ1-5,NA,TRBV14,CASSQAGGNQPQHF,TGTGCCAGCAGCCAAGCGGGCGGAAATCAGCCCCAGCATTTT
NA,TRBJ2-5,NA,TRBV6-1,CASSEGVTLAKQETQYF,TGTGCCAGCAGTGAGGGGGTGACCCTAGCGAAACAAGAGACCCAGTACTTC
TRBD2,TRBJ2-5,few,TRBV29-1,CSGEGTSGLQKTQYF,TGCAGCGGGGAGGGGACTAGCGGTCTTCAGAAGACCCAGTACTTC
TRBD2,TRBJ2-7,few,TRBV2,CASRGGTSGTYEQYF,TGTGCCAGCAGGGGAGGGACTAGCGGGACCTACGAGCAGTACTTC
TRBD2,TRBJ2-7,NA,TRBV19,CASSIAGVSYEQYF,TGTGCCAGTAGCATAGCGGGAGTATCCTACGAGCAGTACTTC
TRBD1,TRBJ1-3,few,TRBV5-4,CASSFPDRGETGNTIYF,TGTGCCAGCAGCTTTCCCGACAGGGGGGAGACTGGAAACACCATATATTTT
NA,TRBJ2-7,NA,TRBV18,CASSPSPGLNEQYF,TGTGCCAGCTCACCATCTCCCGGGCTAAACGAGCAGTACTTC
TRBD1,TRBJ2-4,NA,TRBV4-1,CASSQGGQGSGNIQYF,TGCGCCAGCAGCCAAGGGGGACAGGGATCGGGAAACATTCAGTACTTC
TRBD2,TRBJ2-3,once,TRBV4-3,CASSQDPSGSTDTQYF,TGCGCCAGCAGCCAAGATCCCAGCGGGAGTACAGATACGCAGTATTTT
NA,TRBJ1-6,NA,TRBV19,CASSNGGATTSPLHF,TGTGCCAGTAGTAATGGTGGGGCAACCACTTCACCCCTCCACTTT
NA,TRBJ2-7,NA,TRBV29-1,CSARTQGSYEQYF,TGCAGCGCCCGAACCCAGGGCTCCTACGAGCAGTACTTC
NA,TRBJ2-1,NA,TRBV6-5,CASSYDAPGEQFF,TGTGCCAGCAGTTACGACGCCCCGGGTGAGCAGTTCTTC
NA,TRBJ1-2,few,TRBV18,CASSPGSANYGYTF,TGTGCCAGCTCACCGGGCAGTGCTAACTATGGCTACACCTTC
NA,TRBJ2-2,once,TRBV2,CASSADRTGTGELFF,TGTGCCAGCAGTGCAGATCGTACAGGGACCGGGGAGCTGTTTTTT
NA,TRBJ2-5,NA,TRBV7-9,CASSLGRETQYF,TGTGCCAGCAGCTTAGGTAGAGAGACCCAGTACTTC
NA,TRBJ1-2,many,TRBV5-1,CASSFGFVGYTF,TGCGCCAGCAGCTTCGGGTTTGTAGGCTACACCTTC